Each of the 18 T cell receptor beta chains below was sequenced from the same sample in a study of cytomegalovirus exposure and HLA in healthy donors. Vbeta (60) and Jbeta (13) primers were used in the PCR. Assay used: immunoSEQ multiplex PCR; TCRdb lists only in-frame clones, some missing. The sample features roughly 45,000 clones, with approximately 1.7% in its top ten. The specimen sequenced was PBMCs. The receptors here all came from a woman in her twenties or thirties in good health and CMV-seronegative.

The CDR3 nucleotides read TGTGCCAGCAGCCATGTCCCCGAGCAGTACTTC. This translates into CASSHVPEQYF. This chain links TRBV28 with TRBJ2-7; D not certain. The length of the CDR3 is 11 residues. The germline V gene has CDR1 MDHEN and CDR2 SYDVKM. Trimming took 6 bases from V and 6 from J, leaving 9 bases between them.

The chain uses TRBV5-1 and TRBJ1-1; TRBD1 aligns across 10 bases. The trim removed 4 bases at V and 5 bases at J, leaving 2 bases unmatched. This CDR3 is built from 13 residues. The germline CDR1 and CDR2 sequences are SGHRS and YFSETQ. The CDR3: CASSLDRGTEAFF. The CDR3 DNA is TGCGCCAGCAGCCTGGACAGGGGGACTGAAGCTTTCTTT.

The J gene is TRBJ2-7, the V gene TRBV30; D call uncertain. Germline CDR1 reads GTSNPN; CDR2 reads SVGIG (reference sequence). The ends were cut back, 0 bases at V and 5 bases at J, with 11 bases in the middle. The CDR3 loop spans 13 amino acids. CDR3 sequence reads: CAWSVQFHNEQYF. DNA of the CDR3: TGTGCCTGGAGTGTACAATTCCACAACGAGCAGTACTTC.

About this clone itself: The junction and the germline gene differ at one end; a read error may be behind it. The V call is TRBV4-2, the J call TRBJ1-5; D remains ambiguous. Germline V gene lookup returns CDR1 LGHNA and CDR2 YNFKEQ. The CDR3 has 16 amino acids. The CDR3 nucleotides are TGTGCCAGCAGGCAAGATTCGGGAATTAGCAATCAGCCCCAGCATTTT. Protein sequence: CASRQDSGISNQPQHF.

The genes are TRBV5-1 and TRBJ2-3, with D possibly matching TRBD2 (5 bases). V was shortened by 5 bases and J by 5 bases, with 15 bases between the two germline ends. In germline, CDR1 is SGHRS, CDR2 YFSETQ. This CDR3 region has 14 residues. The CDR3 is CASSPRERVDTQYF. In DNA, the CDR3 is TGCGCCAGCAGTCCGAGGGAGAGAGTAGATACGCAGTATTTT.

V and J are TRBV11-1 and TRBJ2-7, with 11 bases lining up with TRBD1. Trimming cost V 5 bases and J 0 bases; bases outside gene matches: 6. The germline gives CDR1 SGHAT, CDR2 FQDESV (reference sequence). The CDR3 has 16 residues. In DNA, the CDR3 is TGTGCCAGCAGCCGGACAGGGGGCGCGAGCTCCTACGAGCAGTACTTC. It codes for CASSRTGGASSYEQYF.

This chain connects TRBV14 to TRBJ2-7; D is possibly TRBD2 (6 bases). The V gene's germline CDR1 is SGHDN and CDR2 FVKESK. V gave up 4 bases and J gave up 6 bases, with 13 bases separating them. CDR3 length: 13 residues. CDR3 nucleotide sequence: TGTGCCAGCAGCCTTGGGGGACTTGGCGAGCAGTACTTC. This gives the protein CASSLGGLGEQYF.

The V call is TRBV6-5, the J call TRBJ2-7; 7 nucleotides agree with TRBD1. Looked up from germline, CDR1 is MNHEY and CDR2 is SVGAGI. Unmatched junction bases numbered 6, after V lost 6 bases and J lost 7 bases. The CDR3 loop spans 12 amino acids. CDR3 nucleotides: TGTGCCAGCAGGACAGGGAGTGGAGAGCAGTACTTC. Translated: CASRTGSGEQYF.

This chain connects TRBV7-9 to TRBJ1-1, with 9 positions matching TRBD1. With 5 bases clipped from V and 6 bases from J, the junction kept 10 bases outside the gene matches. The CDR3 covers 15 residues. Looked up from germline, CDR1 is SEHNR and CDR2 is FQNEAQ (reference sequence). CDR3 amino acids: CASSDTTGGNSEAFF. CDR3 nucleotides: TGTGCCAGCAGCGATACTACAGGGGGCAATTCTGAAGCTTTCTTT.

The gene calls are TRBV27 and TRBJ2-1; D unresolved. CDR3 length: 14 residues. Germline loops: CDR1 MNHEY, CDR2 SMNVEV (reference sequence). V was pared by 5 bases and J by 5 bases, with 13 bases between. CDR3 protein: CASSADTTDNEQFF. The CDR3 nucleotides are TGTGCCAGCAGTGCCGACACAACCGACAATGAGCAGTTCTTC.

As DNA, the CDR3 is TGCAGCGTTGAAATGAGAGACTACGAGCAGTACTTC. Translation: CSVEMRDYEQYF. The rearrangement uses TRBV29-1 and TRBJ2-7; D not resolved. The germline V gene has CDR1 SQVTM and CDR2 ANQGSEA. The CDR3 runs to 12 residues. The V gene lost 2 bases and the J gene lost 3 bases, with 8 bases spanning the gap.

V and J are TRBV15 and TRBJ1-5; 10 bases line up with TRBD1. J gave up 1 base and V 8 bases, and 2 bases lay outside the gene matches. This CDR3 spans 14 amino acids. CDR1 is LNHNV and CDR2 is YYDKDF in the germline V gene (reference sequence). The CDR3 protein is CATRDRGSNQPQHF. The CDR3 DNA reads TGTGCCACCCGGGACAGGGGAAGCAATCAGCCCCAGCATTTT.

The chain uses TRBV30 and TRBJ2-7; D not certain. Germline CDR1 GTSNPN, CDR2 SVGIG (reference sequence). The V end was cut by 2 bases, the J end by 4 bases, with 6 bases between. The CDR3 covers 11 residues. In DNA, the CDR3 is TGTGCCTGGAGTTTGCGGTACGAGCAGTACTTC. Amino acid sequence: CAWSLRYEQYF.

The J gene is TRBJ2-1, the V gene TRBV5-1, with TRBD2 matching 16 bases. V trimming: 2 bases; J trimming: 5 bases; junction bases outside the gene matches: 7. This CDR3 region has 18 residues. The V gene's germline CDR1 is SGHRS and CDR2 YFSETQ. The CDR3, as DNA: TGCGCCAGCAGCTTAGTCCCGGGACTAGCGGGAGGGGACAATGAGCAGTTCTTC. Its translation: CASSLVPGLAGGDNEQFF. Filled out from reference TRBV5-1 and TRBJ2-1, the complete variable domain reads KAGVTQTPRYLIKTRGQQVTLSCSPISGHRSVSWYQQTPGQGLQFLFEYFSETQRNKGNFPGRFSGRQFSNSRSEMNVSTLELGDSALYLCASSLVPGLAGGDNEQFFGPGTRLTVL.

The chain has TRBV28 and TRBJ2-7; maybe TRBD1 (6 bases). The germline CDR1 and CDR2 sequences are MDHEN and SYDVKM. The V gene lost 2 bases and the J gene lost 3 bases, with 8 bases spanning the gap. The CDR3 spans 13 residues. In DNA, the CDR3 is TGTGCCAGCAGTTTAGGGACAAGCTACGAGCAGTACTTC. Translated, it gives CASSLGTSYEQYF.

As for this clone: A read error may account for a junction end that differs from germline. This chain joins TRBV18 and TRBJ2-7, with 10 bases lining up with TRBD1. The CDR3 covers 16 residues. The V gene's germline CDR1 is KGHSH and CDR2 LQKENI. The CDR3 sequence is CASAPLGTGDTYEQYF. The DNA of the CDR3 is TGTGCCAGCGCACCGCTCGGGACAGGGGATACCTACGAGCAGTACTTC.

The J gene is TRBJ2-7, the V gene TRBV4-2; a possible D gene is TRBD2 (6 bases). V lost 2 bases and J lost 7, with 15 bases in between. This CDR3 is 14 amino acids long. CDR1 and CDR2 (germline): LGHNA, YNFKEQ. Here the CDR3 reads CASSQTGAAGEQYF. CDR3 coding DNA: TGTGCCAGCAGCCAAACGGGAGCGGCGGGGGAGCAGTACTTC.

This chain joins TRBV9 and TRBJ2-7; D is perhaps TRBD2 (5 bases). Germline V gives CDR1 SGDLS, CDR2 YYNGEE. V was pared by 0 bases and J by 3 bases, with 16 bases between. The CDR3 consists of 16 residues. The CDR3 here is CASSVGSRGDHYEQYF. For the CDR3, the DNA is TGTGCCAGCAGCGTAGGAAGTCGGGGAGACCACTACGAGCAGTACTTC.